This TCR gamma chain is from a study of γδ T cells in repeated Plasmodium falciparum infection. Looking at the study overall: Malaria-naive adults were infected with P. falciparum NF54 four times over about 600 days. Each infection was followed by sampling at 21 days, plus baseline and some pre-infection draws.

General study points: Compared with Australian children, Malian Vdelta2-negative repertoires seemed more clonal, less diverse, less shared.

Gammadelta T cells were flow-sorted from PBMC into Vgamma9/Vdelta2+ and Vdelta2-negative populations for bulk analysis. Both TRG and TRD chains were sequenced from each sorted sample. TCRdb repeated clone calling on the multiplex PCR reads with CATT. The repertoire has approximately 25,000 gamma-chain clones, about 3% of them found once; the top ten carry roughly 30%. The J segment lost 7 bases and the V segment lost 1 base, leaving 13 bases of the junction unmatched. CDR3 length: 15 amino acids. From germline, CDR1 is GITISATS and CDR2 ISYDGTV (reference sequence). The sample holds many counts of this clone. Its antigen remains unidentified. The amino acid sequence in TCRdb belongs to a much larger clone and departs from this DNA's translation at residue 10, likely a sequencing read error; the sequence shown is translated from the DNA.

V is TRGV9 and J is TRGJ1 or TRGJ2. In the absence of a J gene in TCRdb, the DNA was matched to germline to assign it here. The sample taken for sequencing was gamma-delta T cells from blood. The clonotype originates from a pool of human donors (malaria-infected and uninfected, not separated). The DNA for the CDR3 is TGTGCCTTGTGGGAGGTACGCGGGGGTGGGTATAAGAAACTCTTT. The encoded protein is CALWEVRGGGYKKLF.